Listed below are T cell receptor beta chains from one sample, sequenced in a study of blood T cells in healthy people across ages. One entry per CDR3 protein results from TCRdb running MiXCR on the 5' RACE reads. In the table there are nearly 800,000 distinct CDR3 sequences, about 56% of which are singletons. Sequencing input: blood. These receptors were collected from a man aged 35 to 55 in good health. CDR3s leave out the opening cysteine and the closing phenylalanine or tryptophan. The order of the fields is J gene, V gene, CDR3 protein.

TRBJ2-3,TRBV27,ASKIVAGGQDTQY
TRBJ2-7,TRBV27,ASRGGTSGRYEQY
TRBJ1-5,TRBV6-2/TRBV6-3,ASRATGVHAGQPQH
TRBJ2-5,TRBV14,ASSPDSLPGGPSY
TRBJ1-1,TRBV20-1,SAKQAILGTEAF
TRBJ1-2,TRBV13,ASRRSTSLSYGYT
TRBJ2-1,TRBV9,ASSSNWGERNEQF
TRBJ2-7,TRBV20-1,SASMVPGGVHYEQY
TRBJ2-7,TRBV12-3/TRBV12-4,ASSSAGWTSYQGSYEQY
TRBJ1-2,TRBV25-1,ASSLMTGTAVGYT
TRBJ2-7,TRBV4-2,ASSQEATGGGNYEQY
TRBJ1-2,TRBV7-9,ASSPPGLWAKGYGYT
TRBJ2-5,TRBV20-1,SAATSGGAKEQY
TRBJ2-6,TRBV7-2,ASSPVGRISGANVLT
TRBJ1-1,TRBV28,ASQNSPGTANTEAF
TRBJ1-2,TRBV7-2,ASSELGGASYGYT
TRBJ2-6,TRBV5-1,ASSFTGSGANVLT
TRBJ1-4,TRBV5-1,ASSRDRDRHEKLF
TRBJ1-2,TRBV28,ASTTIIQPGLNYGYT
TRBJ2-5,TRBV3-1,ASSQSTREQY
TRBJ1-5,TRBV20-1,SAPGQGGDQPQH
TRBJ2-1,TRBV7-9,ASSQSPLEEWF
TRBJ2-5,TRBV27,ASSFQSRTAAYQETQY
TRBJ1-1,TRBV13,ASSTTNTEAF
TRBJ2-4,TRBV29-1,SVLQVAKNIQY